This TCR beta chain was obtained from a study of blood T cell repertoires in COVID-19. Study at large: The United States, Italy and Spain provided the acute and convalescent COVID-19 samples. PBMCs, B-cell-depleted T cells, or T cells provided the cDNA or gDNA that made up the material.

V was pared by 3 bases and J by 2 bases, with 13 bases of the junction left unmatched. From germline, CDR1 is PRHDT and CDR2 FYEKMQ (reference sequence). There are 19 residues in the CDR3. The participants were between about 18 and 90 years old and came from some 23 US areas. Clones were read by immunoSEQ multiplex PCR, and TCRdb kept only the in-frame ones, dropping some. The sample includes 300,000 to 500,000 clones, approximately 90% of them seen just once. This chain joins TRBV13 and TRBJ2-3; the match to TRBD2 covers 11 bases. The specimen was PBMCs or T cells enriched from blood (not recorded which). The TCR sequence derives from a young woman with acute COVID-19. DNA for the CDR3: TGTGCCAGCAGCTTTGGACTAGCGGGCTACTTCAACCACACAGATACGCAGTATTTT. It yields the protein CASSFGLAGYFNHTDTQYF.